These 2 T cell receptor beta chains came from one sample sequenced in a study of T and B cells in COVID-19 patients. Blood genomic DNA input for TRB amplification was 250-500 ng. Multiplex PCR with BIOMED2 TRB-A/B primer pools amplified TRB rearrangements. TCRdb re-derived calls from the multiplex PCR reads in MiXCR, one entry per CDR3 protein. The sample has 15,000 to 20,000 distinct CDR3 sequences; 35% to 40% are singletons. The sample consisted of blood. These receptors came from a human donor with active COVID-19.

This chain uses TRBV5-1 with TRBJ2-3; tentative D call: TRBD1 (6 bases). The germline V gene has CDR1 SGHRS and CDR2 YFSETQ. CDR3 length equals 15 residues. Deletions cut 0 bases from V and 0 bases from J, with 8 bases between. Written as DNA, the CDR3 is TGCGCCAGCAGCTTGGGGGGGCGTAGCACAGATACGCAGTATTTT. Translating gives CASSLGGRSTDTQYF.

The chain recombines TRBV6-1 with TRBJ1-5; 8 bases match TRBD1. V trimming: 4 bases; J trimming: 8 bases; junction bases outside the gene matches: 10. The CDR3 totals 15 residues. From germline, CDR1 is MNHNS and CDR2 SASEGT. Written as DNA, the CDR3 is TGTGCCAGCAGTGGGTGGGACAGGCCCGATGAGCCCCAGCATTTT. It yields the protein CASSGWDRPDEPQHF.